This TCR beta chain was retrieved from a study of blood T cell repertoires in COVID-19. Overall study: The origin of the acute and convalescent COVID-19 samples was the United States, Italy and Spain. PBMCs, B-cell-depleted T cells, or T cells provided the cDNA or gDNA that made up the material.

The table lists this clone with a count of one. It was during active infection that Seattle patients were enrolled and then longitudinally followed. Per the original data handling: It was from reference gene primer amplification that nucleated cell counts were estimated. The assay was immunoSEQ multiplex PCR, and TCRdb's table has in-frame clones only and misses some. V, J and clone size are taken as reported in that table, and D and trimming were inferred from the DNA itself. The sample includes some 450,000 clones, roughly 88% of them seen just once. Trimming cost V 6 bases and J 0 bases, with 15 bases left between them. CDR3 length: 16 residues. The germline gives CDR1 SGHRS, CDR2 YFSETQ.

The TCR originated in a woman aged 45 to 65 with COVID-19, enrolled during active disease. The V call is TRBV5-1, the J call TRBJ1-4; D gene uncertain. The sequenced material came from peripheral blood. CDR3 amino acids: CASKGGGLPTNEKLFF. The CDR3 nucleotides read TGCGCCAGCAAGGGAGGAGGGCTACCAACTAATGAAAAACTGTTTTTT.